This paragraph covers one TCR beta chain sequence. Assay used: immunoSEQ multiplex PCR; TCRdb lists only in-frame clones, some missing. The table lists fewer than 400,000 clones, around 89% of them singletons. The data stem from a study of Ad26.COV2.S vaccination and SARS-CoV-2 variants. Treatment in this sample: some 19 received Ad26.COV2.S at low or high dose, single or two shots; five or six received placebo; per-sample allocation not given. Material that was analyzed had been drawn on day 63 after the first vaccine or placebo injection. The sequences come from peripheral blood, collected in a trial of Ad26.COV2.S vaccine versus placebo. The receptor comes from a person aged 18-65 years who received the Ad26.COV2.S COVID-19 vaccine or a placebo.

CDR3 sequence: CASSERWTANTGELFF. CDR3 sequence (DNA): TGTGCCAGCAGTGAACGTTGGACAGCGAACACCGGGGAGCTGTTTTTT. The V call is TRBV6-1, the J call TRBJ2-2; tentatively, D is TRBD1 (6 bases). Between the trimmed V and J ends, which lost 2 bases and 0 bases, there was a span of 10 bases. Looked up from germline, CDR1 is MNHNS and CDR2 is SASEGT. The CDR3 sequence is 16 residues long.